This TCR beta chain was identified during a study of CD8+ T cells in alopecia areata. The wider study: Those receiving the skin were roughly 6-10-week-old female C3H/HeJ mice, whose grafts came from roughly 6-13-month-old C3H/HeJ donors with spontaneous alopecia. General observations from the study: Resident alphabeta T-cell populations of normal skin are likewise subject to sequencing in scalp samples. Mice gave a clearer picture of TCR sharing than patients did, possibly for HLA-related reasons. Elevated clonality characterized lesional scalp relative to normal scalp, particularly in alopecia totalis/universalis.

Regarding this clone: Its specificity is not known. With a much larger clone just one base away, this may be a read error. These gene names are mouse names. This same CDR3 is encoded by further DNA sequences in the sample.

Pooled cells of cutaneous lymph node origin were sorted on CD4, CD8alpha, NKG2D, NKG2ACE and other markers. In each case, RNA was isolated and then reverse transcribed into cDNA as the sequencing template. The assay was immunoSEQ multiplex PCR, and TCRdb's table has in-frame clones only and misses some. Observed in the sample are 200,000 to 300,000 clones, none of them singletons. The clonotype comes from a C3H/HeJ mouse with alopecia areata. The MHC haplotype of the strain is H2-k. Sample: CD4+ T cells sorted from a lymph node.

The CDR3 is CASGDWGSSYEQYF. The DNA read from the CDR3 is TGTGCCAGCGGGGACTGGGGAAGCTCCTAT. The V gene is TRBV13-2, the J gene TRBJ2-7; 9 bases fit TRBD2. The read ends 4 residues before the CDR3 terminus; that terminus is restored from the germline J gene. The J segment lost 0 bases and the V segment lost 5 bases, leaving 3 bases of the junction unmatched. The length of the CDR3 is 14 residues. Germline V gene lookup returns CDR1 NNHNN and CDR2 SYGAGS (reference sequence).